These T cell receptor beta chains were read from a single sample in a study of T cell responses to AZD1222 COVID-19 vaccine. Clones were read by immunoSEQ multiplex PCR, and TCRdb kept only the in-frame ones, dropping some. The table has 100,000 or so clones, approximately 90% seen once; the top ten hold 2% to 3%. Sequencing used peripheral blood, obtained on day 0 of AZD1222 vaccination. The receptors come from an adult in good health. Both conserved end residues are part of each CDR3. Fields, in order: CDR3 DNA, CDR3 protein, V gene, clone size, D gene, J gene. The D gene is left open where the match is weak. Rows may omit the clone size; those that give it use once, few, many or a size class.

CDR3 DNA: TGCGCCAGCAGCCAAGAGCCAGGGAATGAAAAACTGTTTTTT
CDR3 protein: CASSQEPGNEKLFF
V gene: TRBV4-3
clone size: -
D gene: -
J gene: TRBJ1-4

CDR3 DNA: TGCGCCAGCAGCTTGGAAGGCCAGATGAACACAGATACGCAGTATTTT
CDR3 protein: CASSLEGQMNTDTQYF
V gene: TRBV5-1
clone size: -
D gene: -
J gene: TRBJ2-3

CDR3 DNA: TGTGCCAGCAGCCCAGGGGCCCGTTGGGGGGGCTCCTACGAGCAGTACTTC
CDR3 protein: CASSPGARWGGSYEQYF
V gene: TRBV11-2
clone size: -
D gene: -
J gene: TRBJ2-7

CDR3 DNA: TGCGCCAGCAGCCGGACTAGCGGGGGGGCCTTGTACAATGAGCAGTTCTTC
CDR3 protein: CASSRTSGGALYNEQFF
V gene: TRBV5-1
clone size: -
D gene: TRBD2
J gene: TRBJ2-1

CDR3 DNA: TGTGCCAGCAGCTGGGGGGCTAGCGGGGATACCTACAATGAGCAGTTCTTC
CDR3 protein: CASSWGASGDTYNEQFF
V gene: TRBV5-4
clone size: -
D gene: TRBD2
J gene: TRBJ2-1

CDR3 DNA: TGTGCCAGCTCAGCTACAGGGGGCCTGGGTGATAATTCACCCCTCCACTTT
CDR3 protein: CASSATGGLGDNSPLHF
V gene: TRBV18
clone size: -
D gene: TRBD1
J gene: TRBJ1-6

CDR3 DNA: TGTGCCAGTAGTATAAACGGGGGGCCTATTGAAGCTTTCTTT
CDR3 protein: CASSINGGPIEAFF
V gene: TRBV19
clone size: once
D gene: -
J gene: TRBJ1-1

CDR3 DNA: TGTGCAAGTCGCTTAGCGGTAATTGGACAGGGGAGCACAGATACGCAGTATTTT
CDR3 protein: CASRLAVIGQGSTDTQYF
V gene: TRBV12-2
clone size: -
D gene: -
J gene: TRBJ2-3

CDR3 DNA: TGCAGTGCTAGTGTCGGGACCTGGGAGCAGTACTTC
CDR3 protein: CSASVGTWEQYF
V gene: TRBV20-1
clone size: -
D gene: -
J gene: TRBJ2-7

CDR3 DNA: TGCGCCAGCAGCTCCAGGGGATCTGGAAACACCATATATTTT
CDR3 protein: CASSSRGSGNTIYF
V gene: TRBV5-1
clone size: -
D gene: -
J gene: TRBJ1-3

CDR3 DNA: TGTGCCAGCAGTGAACAGGGGTCAGGTGAAGCTTTCTTT
CDR3 protein: CASSEQGSGEAFF
V gene: TRBV2
clone size: -
D gene: -
J gene: TRBJ1-1

CDR3 DNA: TGTGCCACCAGCAGAGATCGTCAGCTCTCTGGAAACACCATATATTTT
CDR3 protein: CATSRDRQLSGNTIYF
V gene: TRBV15
clone size: -
D gene: -
J gene: TRBJ1-3

CDR3 DNA: TGTGCCAGCAGCAGCCCGGGGCAGCCCCAGCATTTT
CDR3 protein: CASSSPGQPQHF
V gene: TRBV5-4
clone size: -
D gene: -
J gene: TRBJ1-5

CDR3 DNA: TGTGCCAGCAGCGCTGGCGAAGAGAACACTGAAGCTTTCTTT
CDR3 protein: CASSAGEENTEAFF
V gene: TRBV5-8
clone size: -
D gene: -
J gene: TRBJ1-1

CDR3 DNA: TGTGCCAGCAGCCCTCGGGGACAGGGGAACACTGAAGCTTTCTTT
CDR3 protein: CASSPRGQGNTEAFF
V gene: TRBV11-3
clone size: -
D gene: TRBD1
J gene: TRBJ1-1

CDR3 DNA: TGTGCCAGCAGCCAAGACGTCCAGGGGGGCTACACCTTC
CDR3 protein: CASSQDVQGGYTF
V gene: TRBV3-1/TRBV3-2
clone size: -
D gene: -
J gene: TRBJ1-2

CDR3 DNA: TGTGCCAGCAGCGCTAGCGGGACGGACTACAATGAGCAGTTCTTC
CDR3 protein: CASSASGTDYNEQFF
V gene: TRBV2
clone size: -
D gene: TRBD2
J gene: TRBJ2-1

CDR3 DNA: TGCGCCAGCAGCCAAGCCGGAATCGGGACTCCAAAGCATGCCTACGAGCAGTACTTC
CDR3 protein: CASSQAGIGTPKHAYEQYF
V gene: TRBV4-1
clone size: -
D gene: -
J gene: TRBJ2-7

CDR3 DNA: TGTGCCAGCAGCCAATTTGGGAGGGGGCGCGAGGGCTACACCTTC
CDR3 protein: CASSQFGRGREGYTF
V gene: TRBV4-2
clone size: -
D gene: TRBD1
J gene: TRBJ1-2

CDR3 DNA: TGTGCCAGCAGCCGAACAGGGAGCTCCTATAATTCACCCCTCCACTTT
CDR3 protein: CASSRTGSSYNSPLHF
V gene: TRBV5-8
clone size: -
D gene: -
J gene: TRBJ1-6

CDR3 DNA: TGCGCCAGCAGCGGCGGGACTAGGTTGGATACGCAGTATTTT
CDR3 protein: CASSGGTRLDTQYF
V gene: TRBV5-1
clone size: -
D gene: TRBD2
J gene: TRBJ2-3

CDR3 DNA: TGCGCCAGCAGCCAAGGCCCAATAGCGGGGAGATACCAAGAGACCCAGTACTTC
CDR3 protein: CASSQGPIAGRYQETQYF
V gene: TRBV4-1
clone size: -
D gene: TRBD2
J gene: TRBJ2-5

CDR3 DNA: TGTGCCACCAGCAAGAGCGGGATGCAGGCTTTCTTT
CDR3 protein: CATSKSGMQAFF
V gene: TRBV15
clone size: -
D gene: -
J gene: TRBJ1-1

CDR3 DNA: TGTGCCAGCAGTTCACCGCCGGGGTCCGGGAGGGACTATGGCTACACCTTC
CDR3 protein: CASSSPPGSGRDYGYTF
V gene: TRBV28
clone size: -
D gene: -
J gene: TRBJ1-2

CDR3 DNA: TGTGCCAGCAACCGGGACATACAAGAGACCCAGTACTTC
CDR3 protein: CASNRDIQETQYF
V gene: TRBV7-9
clone size: -
D gene: -
J gene: TRBJ2-5

CDR3 DNA: TGTGCCAGTAGTCCCGGGACAGGCCCCGCCACCGGGGAGCTGTTTTTT
CDR3 protein: CASSPGTGPATGELFF
V gene: TRBV19
clone size: -
D gene: TRBD1
J gene: TRBJ2-2

CDR3 DNA: TGTGCCAGCCGACTAGCGGGGGACAATGAGCAGTTCTTC
CDR3 protein: CASRLAGDNEQFF
V gene: TRBV12-3/TRBV12-4
clone size: -
D gene: TRBD2
J gene: TRBJ2-1

CDR3 DNA: TGTGCCAGCAGCTTACAGGGCAATGAGCAGTTCTTC
CDR3 protein: CASSLQGNEQFF
V gene: TRBV28
clone size: -
D gene: -
J gene: TRBJ2-1

CDR3 DNA: TGTGCCAGCAGTTCTTGGAAGGACGGCTACACCTTC
CDR3 protein: CASSSWKDGYTF
V gene: TRBV6-2/TRBV6-3
clone size: few
D gene: -
J gene: TRBJ1-2

CDR3 DNA: TGTGCCAGCAGGGCAGGGGGCTATACTGAAGCTTTCTTT
CDR3 protein: CASRAGGYTEAFF
V gene: TRBV28
clone size: -
D gene: TRBD1
J gene: TRBJ1-1

CDR3 DNA: TGTGCCAGCAGTGGACTAGCGGGAGGGGGATACAATGAGCAGTTCTTC
CDR3 protein: CASSGLAGGGYNEQFF
V gene: TRBV6-2/TRBV6-3
clone size: -
D gene: TRBD2
J gene: TRBJ2-1

CDR3 DNA: TGCGCCAGCAGCCCGAACACCGGGGAGCTGTTTTTT
CDR3 protein: CASSPNTGELFF
V gene: TRBV5-1
clone size: -
D gene: -
J gene: TRBJ2-2

CDR3 DNA: TGTGCCAGTAGTATGGCGCTAGGATTTGACAATGAGCAGTTCTTC
CDR3 protein: CASSMALGFDNEQFF
V gene: TRBV19
clone size: few
D gene: -
J gene: TRBJ2-1

CDR3 DNA: TGTGCCAGCTCACAGACTCCTGGAGGGGGGTACGAGCAGTACTTC
CDR3 protein: CASSQTPGGGYEQYF
V gene: TRBV18
clone size: -
D gene: -
J gene: TRBJ2-7

CDR3 DNA: TGTGCCACCGAAGTGACTAGCGGCTCTTGGAAGCAGTACTTC
CDR3 protein: CATEVTSGSWKQYF
V gene: TRBV28
clone size: -
D gene: TRBD2
J gene: TRBJ2-7

CDR3 DNA: TGTGCCAGCAGCTTGACTAGCGGGAGTAGTCACGAGCAGTACTTC
CDR3 protein: CASSLTSGSSHEQYF
V gene: TRBV5-4
clone size: -
D gene: TRBD2
J gene: TRBJ2-7

CDR3 DNA: TGTGCCAGCACCCCTTCTGCCGCCTACGAGCAGTACTTC
CDR3 protein: CASTPSAAYEQYF
V gene: TRBV7-9
clone size: -
D gene: -
J gene: TRBJ2-7

CDR3 DNA: TGTGCCAGCAGCTCGGGGGGATTCGGGGAGCTGTTTTTT
CDR3 protein: CASSSGGFGELFF
V gene: TRBV5-6
clone size: -
D gene: TRBD2
J gene: TRBJ2-2

CDR3 DNA: TGTGCCAGCAGCCCGGGGCTCGCCAGCTCCTACAATGAGCAGTTCTTC
CDR3 protein: CASSPGLASSYNEQFF
V gene: TRBV6-6
clone size: -
D gene: -
J gene: TRBJ2-1

CDR3 DNA: TGTGCCAGCAGCTCCGGGGCCGAGCAGTACTTC
CDR3 protein: CASSSGAEQYF
V gene: TRBV5-5
clone size: -
D gene: -
J gene: TRBJ2-7

CDR3 DNA: TGTGCCAGCAACACAGCGAGCTCCTACAATGAGCAGTTCTTC
CDR3 protein: CASNTASSYNEQFF
V gene: TRBV28
clone size: -
D gene: -
J gene: TRBJ2-1

CDR3 DNA: TGTGCCAGCTCACCAAGGGACGGACCCAGGGGAGGGGCCAACGTCCTGACTTTC
CDR3 protein: CASSPRDGPRGGANVLTF
V gene: TRBV18
clone size: -
D gene: -
J gene: TRBJ2-6

CDR3 DNA: TGTGCCAGCAGCGTAGACCCGGGACACTCTGGAAACACCATATATTTT
CDR3 protein: CASSVDPGHSGNTIYF
V gene: TRBV9
clone size: -
D gene: -
J gene: TRBJ1-3

CDR3 DNA: TGCGCCAGCAGTGCTACACAGCACTACAATGAGCAGTTCTTC
CDR3 protein: CASSATQHYNEQFF
V gene: TRBV10-2
clone size: -
D gene: -
J gene: TRBJ2-1

CDR3 DNA: TGTGCCAGCAGCTTAGCGCGAACAGGATCTAACTATGGCTACACCTTC
CDR3 protein: CASSLARTGSNYGYTF
V gene: TRBV7-9
clone size: -
D gene: -
J gene: TRBJ1-2

CDR3 DNA: TGTGCCAGCAGCGCTCGGGACAGCTATGAAAAACTGTTTTTT
CDR3 protein: CASSARDSYEKLFF
V gene: TRBV11-3
clone size: -
D gene: TRBD1
J gene: TRBJ1-4

CDR3 DNA: TGTGCCAGCAGCTTAGGCGACGGAGCCTACTATGGCTACACCTTC
CDR3 protein: CASSLGDGAYYGYTF
V gene: TRBV11-3
clone size: -
D gene: -
J gene: TRBJ1-2

CDR3 DNA: TGTGCCACCAGTGAGGCCGGACAGTACAATCAGCCCCAGCATTTT
CDR3 protein: CATSEAGQYNQPQHF
V gene: TRBV24-1
clone size: -
D gene: -
J gene: TRBJ1-5

CDR3 DNA: TGTGCCAGCATGCCGGGGACAGGGGACCACAATGAGCAGTTCTTC
CDR3 protein: CASMPGTGDHNEQFF
V gene: TRBV6-5
clone size: -
D gene: TRBD1
J gene: TRBJ2-1

CDR3 DNA: TGCGCCAGCAGGGGGACAAGGGGTCAGCCCCAGCATTTT
CDR3 protein: CASRGTRGQPQHF
V gene: TRBV10-2
clone size: -
D gene: -
J gene: TRBJ1-5

CDR3 DNA: TGTGCCAGCACCACAGACTGGTCTCTGGGCAATGAGCAGTTCTTC
CDR3 protein: CASTTDWSLGNEQFF
V gene: TRBV11-2
clone size: -
D gene: -
J gene: TRBJ2-1

CDR3 DNA: TGTGCCAGCAGCTCCCCTTTGAACACTGAAGCTTTCTTT
CDR3 protein: CASSSPLNTEAFF
V gene: TRBV27
clone size: -
D gene: -
J gene: TRBJ1-1

CDR3 DNA: TGTGCCAGCAGCTTGGAGGGTGGCTACACCTTC
CDR3 protein: CASSLEGGYTF
V gene: TRBV7-8
clone size: -
D gene: -
J gene: TRBJ1-2

CDR3 DNA: TGTGCCAGCAGCTTGGCCAATGGTGAGACCCAGTACTTC
CDR3 protein: CASSLANGETQYF
V gene: TRBV5-6
clone size: once
D gene: -
J gene: TRBJ2-5